A single sample gave rise to the 11 T cell receptor beta chains below, sequenced in a study of human T cells and chemical hapten exposure. Each CDR3 protein gets one entry after TCRdb re-called the RACE reads with MiXCR. The table shows 300,000 to 350,000 distinct CDR3 sequences, with around 6.9% occurring only once. Documented time point: patch test 1, 2 weeks after DPC sensitization. Regarding treatment: therapeutic diphenylcyclopropenone sensitization with weekly scalp DPC. The starting material was whole blood, obtained in connection with sensitization to the hapten diphenylcyclopropenone (DPC). The receptors were sampled from a woman between 18 and 30 years old with alopecia areata. Some clones in this sample may be carry-over from other donors' samples.

This clonotype has at least ten counts. The chain couples TRBV18 to TRBJ1-1; 10 nucleotides match TRBD1. Germline CDR1 KGHSH, CDR2 LQKENI. V dropped 6 bases and J dropped 6; count of bases not matched to a gene: 7. CDR3 length equals 14 residues. The CDR3 region has the DNA TGTGCCAGCTCCCTCGGACAGGGGGGGCCTGAAGCTTTCTTT. The encoded protein is CASSLGQGGPEAFF.

This clonotype has just a few counts. The chain combines TRBV11-2 with TRBJ2-3; TRBD1 matches at 7 bases. The CDR3 has 12 residues. Trimming removed 3 bases from V and 9 bases from J; junction bases left unmatched: 3. CDR1 and CDR2 (germline): SGHAT, FQNNGV. Here the CDR3 reads CASSLSRGTQYF. CDR3 in DNA: TGTGCCAGCAGCTTGTCCAGGGGGACGCAGTATTTT.

This clonotype was observed a handful of times. V gene TRBV7-9 combines with J gene TRBJ2-5; the D gene is possibly TRBD2 (5 bases). This CDR3 has 15 amino acids. Trimming took 3 bases from V and 5 from J, leaving 16 bases between them. Germline V lookup: CDR1 SEHNR, CDR2 FQNEAQ (reference sequence). CDR3 residues: CASSLSGIGVETQYF. The CDR3 DNA reads as TGTGCCAGCAGCTTGTCGGGGATAGGCGTCGAGACCCAGTACTTC.

The chain has TRBV11-2 and TRBJ1-1; D gene unclear. There are 16 residues in the CDR3. V was pared by 1 base and J by 0 bases, with 12 bases between. Germline CDR1 and CDR2: SGHAT and FQNNGV. DNA of the CDR3: TGTGCCAGCAGCTTAGGTACCGGAACGGTGAACACTGAAGCTTTCTTT. Protein product: CASSLGTGTVNTEAFF.

This clonotype was found many times. A read error may account for a junction end that differs from germline. The chain combines TRBV5-1 with TRBJ1-1; perhaps TRBD1 as D (5 bases). CDR3 size: 13 residues. CDR1 SGHRS and CDR2 YFSETQ come from the germline V gene. Written as DNA, the CDR3 is TGTGCCAGCAGTTTTACAGGGAACACTGAAGCTTTCTTT. It is translated as CASSFTGNTEAFF.

This clonotype was found many times. The rearrangement links TRBV6-2 or TRBV6-3 to TRBJ2-4; D assignment may be TRBD1 or TRBD2 (5 bases each). CDR1 is MNHEY and CDR2 is SVGEGT in the germline V gene. This CDR3 comprises 14 residues. Deletions cut 6 bases from V and 0 bases from J, with 9 bases between. The CDR3 spells CASSRGLAKNIQYF. The CDR3 DNA follows: TGTGCCAGCAGCCGGGGCCTAGCCAAAAACATTCAGTACTTC.

The chain carries TRBV12-3 or TRBV12-4 and TRBJ1-4, with 7 positions matching TRBD1. V shed 0 bases and J 5 bases; nucleotides not matched to a gene: 3. CDR3 length equals 15 residues. CDR3 amino acids: CASSLAGQRNEKLFF. DNA of the CDR3: TGTGCCAGCAGTTTAGCGGGACAGCGAAATGAAAAACTGTTTTTT.

This clonotype was seen ten or more times. The chain joins TRBV6-1 to TRBJ2-3; D ambiguous. V shed 1 base and J shed 2 bases, with 10 bases lying between them. This CDR3 comprises 15 residues. CDR1 is MNHNS and CDR2 is SASEGT in the germline V gene. CDR3 coding DNA: TGTGCCAGCAGTGAAGGGCTGGGCTTCACAGATACGCAGTATTTT. Its translation is CASSEGLGFTDTQYF.

J is TRBJ2-2 and V is TRBV12-3 or TRBV12-4; TRBD2 agrees at 11 bases. This CDR3 has 18 residues. The J segment lost 0 bases and the V segment lost 7 bases, leaving 10 bases of the junction unmatched. The chain's CDR3 is CASTIGPSGGPNTGELFF. CDR3 DNA sequence: TGTGCCAGCACCATCGGGCCTAGCGGGGGGCCGAACACCGGGGAGCTGTTTTTT.

This clonotype was counted ten times or more. The chain couples TRBV29-1 to TRBJ2-3; 9 bases match TRBD2. Germline CDR1 SQVTM, CDR2 ANQGSEA. This CDR3 is built from 14 residues. V lost 3 bases and J lost 1; bases outside the gene matches: 2. CDR3 coding DNA: TGCAGCGTTGAGGTAGCGGGGGGCACAGATACGCAGTATTTT. It encodes CSVEVAGGTDTQYF.

This clonotype was seen at least ten times. The chain carries TRBV7-9 and TRBJ2-1, with a possible D match to TRBD2 (5 bases). The CDR3 length is 13 residues. The V and J ends lost 5 bases and 1 base respectively, with 6 bases between them. Germline V CDR1 and CDR2: SEHNR, FQNEAQ (reference sequence). CDR3 region: CASSGGSYNEQFF. CDR3 nucleotide sequence: TGTGCCAGCAGCGGCGGGTCCTACAATGAGCAGTTCTTC.